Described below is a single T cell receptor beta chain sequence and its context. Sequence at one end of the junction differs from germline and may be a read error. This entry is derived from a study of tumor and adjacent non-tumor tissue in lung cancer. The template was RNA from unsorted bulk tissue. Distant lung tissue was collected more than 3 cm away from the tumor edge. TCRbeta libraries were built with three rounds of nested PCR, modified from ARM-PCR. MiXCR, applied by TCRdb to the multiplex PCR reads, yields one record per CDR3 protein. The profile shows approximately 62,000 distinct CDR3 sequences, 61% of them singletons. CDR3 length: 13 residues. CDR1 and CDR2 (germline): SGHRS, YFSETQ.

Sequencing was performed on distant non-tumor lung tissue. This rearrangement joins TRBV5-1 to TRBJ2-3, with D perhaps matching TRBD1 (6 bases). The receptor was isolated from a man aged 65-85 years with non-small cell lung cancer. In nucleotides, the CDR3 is TGCGCCAGCAGCTTGTCGGCGACAGGTACGCAGTATTTT. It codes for CASSLSATGTQYF.